Below are 5 T cell receptor beta chains sequenced from a single sample in a study of T cells in Graves' hyperthyroidism and ophthalmopathy. RNA transcripts yielded amplified TCR beta CDR3 regions. The HTBI primer set drove a first-round RT-PCR of the TCR CDR3. TCRdb re-derived calls from the multiplex PCR reads in MiXCR, one entry per CDR3 protein. The sample shows over 90,000 distinct CDR3 sequences, about 50% of them seen only once. Sequenced sample: blood. The receptors originated from a man in his forties or fifties with Graves' hyperthyroidism.

This clonotype was seen ten or more times. V gene TRBV19 combines with J gene TRBJ1-1, with TRBD1 as a possible D gene (6 bases). Trimming took 4 bases from V and 3 from J, leaving 18 bases between them. There are 16 residues in the CDR3. Germline-derived CDR1 and CDR2 are LNHDA and SQIVND (reference sequence). CDR3 nucleotide sequence: TGTGCCAGTAGTAGTTTCAGGGGCGCGTTGGACACTGAAGCTTTCTTT. This gives the protein CASSSFRGALDTEAFF.

This clonotype was found many times. The chain carries TRBV5-1 and TRBJ2-7; 9 bases align to TRBD1. Per germline, CDR1 SGHRS and CDR2 YFSETQ. The CDR3 is 14 residues long. Germline trimming cut 2 bases from V and 4 bases from J; bases unmatched to any gene: 4. CDR3 sequence (DNA): TGCGCCAGCAGCTTACAGGGGGCGCCGTACGAGCAGTACTTC. Translated: CASSLQGAPYEQYF.

This sequence joins TRBV7-2 and TRBJ2-7, with a possible D match to TRBD2 (6 bases). Germline V gene sequence: CDR1 SGHTA, CDR2 FQGNSA. This CDR3 has 14 residues. Trimming pared 5 bases from V and 6 bases from J, leaving 17 bases between. CDR3 region: CASSPQGGLAEQYF. CDR3 in DNA: TGTGCCAGCAGCCCCCAGGGAGGCCTTGCCGAGCAGTACTTC.

This clonotype was recorded at least ten times. The rearrangement uses TRBV15 and TRBJ2-5, with 12 bases fitting TRBD2. This CDR3 is built from 15 residues. After removal of 1 base from V and 9 bases from J, the junction contained 6 bases not matched to a gene. CDR1 and CDR2 from the germline V gene are LNHNV and YYDKDF (reference sequence). The CDR3 DNA sequence: TGTGCCACCAGCAGAGTGGGGCTAGCGGGAGGGTCCCAGTACTTC. This sequence encodes CATSRVGLAGGSQYF.

This clonotype was recorded at least ten times. The chain has TRBV19 and TRBJ2-7; 7 bases align to TRBD1. Germline CDR1 reads LNHDA; CDR2 reads SQIVND (reference sequence). Trimming at V came to 9 bases and at J to 4 bases, leaving 12 bases not matched to a gene. This CDR3 spans 14 amino acids. Here the CDR3 DNA reads TGTGCCAGCAGCCAGGGACAGATGAAATACGAGCAGTACTTC. This codes for CASSQGQMKYEQYF.